A selection of T cell receptor beta chains follows, all from one sample in a study of shared clonotypes between healthy human individuals. Profiling relied on immunoSEQ multiplex PCR, and the TCRdb table lists in-frame clones only, not all of them. The sample has about 1.1 million clones, around 82% seen once; the top ten hold 0.5% to 0.65%. Material: memory CD4+ T cells from PBMCs. All receptors come from a young man in good health. Some clones in this sample may be carry-over from other donors' samples. Both conserved end residues are part of each CDR3. D genes are given only for firm matches.

NA	TRBJ2-5	TRBV7-7	CASSMTGAGETQYF
NA	TRBJ2-5	TRBV5-1	CASSLEGSSWSTQYF
NA	TRBJ2-3	TRBV30	CAWRGPGLLTDTQYF
NA	TRBJ2-7	TRBV27	CASSFGPGPDYNDEQYF
NA	TRBJ2-1	TRBV27	CASNFLSSYNEQFF
NA	TRBJ2-7	TRBV7-9	CASSYQHLQGYEQYF
NA	TRBJ2-2	TRBV11-3	CASSLVGAGGELFF
TRBD2	TRBJ2-7	TRBV7-8	CASSLDGRAGEQYF
NA	TRBJ2-3	TRBV5-1	CASSNDPNTDTQYF
TRBD2	TRBJ2-7	TRBV27	CASSSTGLAGGAYEQYF
NA	TRBJ2-2	TRBV11-2	CASSLGWGARYTGELFF
NA	TRBJ2-3	TRBV28	CASSSRERGDTQYF
NA	TRBJ1-1	TRBV29-1	CSVAPRERNTEAFF
NA	TRBJ1-1	TRBV6-1	CASIWVNTEAFF
NA	TRBJ2-3	TRBV10-3	CAISRGATDTQYF
TRBD1	TRBJ2-7	TRBV5-6	CASSPPRDRGRRDFEQYF
TRBD1	TRBJ2-1	TRBV7-7	CASSFGQGGHEQFF
TRBD2	TRBJ2-1	TRBV9	CASSVVGASSGNNEQFF
NA	TRBJ2-7	TRBV7-9	CASSLAGGSYEQYF
NA	TRBJ1-4	TRBV5-1	CASSLDRYSLPNEKLFF
NA	TRBJ1-4	TRBV9	CASSVEAAATNEKLFF
TRBD2	TRBJ2-7	TRBV7-2	CASSWGLAGGMEQYF
NA	TRBJ2-5	TRBV19	CASSARDGYQETQYF
NA	TRBJ1-3	TRBV5-1	CASSLFTGVGGSGNTIYF
NA	TRBJ2-7	TRBV30	CAWSENWASEQYF
TRBD2	TRBJ2-1	TRBV11-1	CASSLRLSGGVGEQFF
NA	TRBJ1-4	TRBV11-2	CASSLGRRGEKLFF
NA	TRBJ1-1	TRBV10-3	CAISLQGNTEAFF
NA	TRBJ2-3	TRBV7-6	CASSPQGGGTDTQYF
NA	TRBJ1-2	TRBV5-1	CASSPTPRDTQSYGYTF